This TCR beta chain stems from a study of cytomegalovirus exposure and HLA in healthy donors. Study observations and caveats: A prior analysis recorded that most TCR beta V segments were productive about 87% or about 30% of the time. The study listed some 160 cytomegalovirus-associated TCR beta chains. Whilst most TCR sequences proved rare, a subset of public TCRs occurred across many donors.

Germline V gene data show CDR1 as SNHLY and CDR2 as FYNNEI. There are 17 residues in the CDR3. V lost 7 bases to trimming and J lost 4 bases; unmatched junction nucleotides: 13. The PCR was carried out with 60 Vbeta primers and 13 Jbeta primers. Assay used: immunoSEQ multiplex PCR; TCRdb lists only in-frame clones, some missing. The sample table sets out about 210,000 clones. Of note for this clone: Its target is not known.

This clonotype was sampled from a woman aged 25 to 45 in good health and CMV-seropositive. The V and J genes are TRBV2 and TRBJ2-1, with 10 nucleotides matching TRBD2. The sample comprised PBMCs. The CDR3 here is CASTPGSSGRGYNEQFF. In DNA, the CDR3 is TGTGCCAGCACTCCCGGATCAAGCGGGAGGGGTTACAATGAGCAGTTCTTC.